The 27 T cell receptor beta chains below were found in one sample sequenced in a study of blood T cells in healthy people across ages. Using a J-beta primer mix together with a sample-barcoded 5' primer, a second PCR was run for roughly 7 to 12 cycles. A single record per CDR3 protein comes from TCRdb applying MiXCR to the 5' RACE reads. Among around 320,000 distinct CDR3 sequences listed, around 30% were seen once. Sequenced: blood. These receptors were obtained from a woman aged 70-85 years in good health.

This CDR3 reads CSANKGSEAFF. CDR3 nucleotide sequence: TGCAGTGCTAACAAGGGCTCTGAAGCTTTCTTT. The chain couples TRBV20-1 to TRBJ1-1; D uncertain. Germline V CDR1 and CDR2: DFQATT, SNEGSKA (reference sequence). The CDR3 has 11 residues. V was cut by 4 bases and J by 6 bases, with 9 bases left in between.

The chain links TRBV10-3 to TRBJ2-7, with D perhaps being TRBD1 or TRBD2 (5 bases each). Trimming left V 7 bases short and J 4 bases short, with 17 bases between. The germline V gene has CDR1 ENHRY and CDR2 SYGVKD. The CDR3 has 14 residues. The CDR3 reads CAIMSSGKGYEQYF. As DNA, the CDR3 is TGTGCCATCATGAGTTCGGGGAAGGGGTACGAGCAGTACTTC.

The CDR3 region is CSAIGTSGDLSGANVLTF. The DNA of the CDR3 is TGCAGTGCTATCGGGACTAGCGGGGACCTCTCTGGGGCCAACGTCCTGACTTTC. The chain is built from TRBV20-1 and TRBJ2-6, with TRBD2 identical over 13 bases. Unmatched junction bases numbered 6, after V lost 4 bases and J lost 0 bases. The CDR3 is 18 residues long. Germline CDR1 and CDR2: DFQATT and SNEGSKA (reference sequence).

The V and J genes are TRBV20-1 and TRBJ2-3; 9 positions match TRBD2. The germline V gene has CDR1 DFQATT and CDR2 SNEGSKA (reference sequence). The V segment lost 4 bases and the J segment 2 bases; nucleotides outside the gene matches: 1. This CDR3 region has 13 residues. CDR3 nucleotide sequence: TGCAGTGCTATAGCGGGAGCCACAGATACGCAGTATTTT. This translates into CSAIAGATDTQYF.

In this sample, this clonotype turned up many times. V gene TRBV15 combines with J gene TRBJ2-7, with D possibly TRBD1 on 5 matching bases. In germline, CDR1 is LNHNV, CDR2 YYDKDF (reference sequence). V shed 5 bases and J shed 8 bases, with 22 bases lying between them. This CDR3 has 15 amino acids. The CDR3 spells CATSDGAGHTQKQYF. CDR3 DNA sequence: TGTGCCACCAGCGATGGAGCAGGACACACCCAAAAGCAGTACTTC.

The V call is TRBV6-2 or TRBV6-3, the J call TRBJ2-7; TRBD1 is a possible D gene (5 bases). The CDR3 consists of 14 residues. CDR1 is MNHEY, CDR2 SVGEGT, per germline. V lost 4 bases and J lost 5, with 15 bases in between. The CDR3 DNA sequence: TGTGCCAGCAGTTCCTGGACAAATACGAACGAGCAGTACTTC. This encodes CASSSWTNTNEQYF.

This chain uses TRBV7-3 with TRBJ2-5, with TRBD1 as a possible D gene (6 bases). This CDR3 region has 16 residues. Germline CDR1 reads SGHTA; CDR2 reads FQGTGA. V lost 2 bases to trimming and J lost 2 bases, with 15 bases between them. The CDR3 coding sequence is TGTGCCAGCAGCTTACTGCCAGGGGCACTACAAGAGACCCAGTACTTC. Translated: CASSLLPGALQETQYF.

This clonotype has a handful of counts. The chain is built from TRBV20-1 and TRBJ2-5; D is ambiguous. The germline V and J ends were trimmed by 5 bases and 4 bases, with 5 bases remaining between them. The CDR3 totals 10 residues. Germline CDR1 DFQATT, CDR2 SNEGSKA (reference sequence). This CDR3 reads CSAFRETQYF. The CDR3 DNA sequence: TGCAGTGCTTTCCGAGAGACCCAGTACTTC.

This chain links TRBV7-2 with TRBJ1-1; D may be TRBD1 (5 bases). CDR1 and CDR2 (germline): SGHTA, FQGNSA. The CDR3 has 15 amino acids. V lost 1 base and J lost 1, with 10 bases in between. The DNA of the CDR3 is TGTGCCAGCAGCTTAGACCGGGGCGAGAACACTGAAGCTTTCTTT. It translates to CASSLDRGENTEAFF.

This clonotype came up a few times. The chain is built from TRBV6-1 and TRBJ2-5, with 11 positions matching TRBD2. The end of the DNA aligns better with TRBJ2-7, so the J call may be wrong. Germline CDR1 is MNHNS and CDR2 is SASEGT. The length of the CDR3 is 14 residues. CDR3 in DNA: TGTGCCAGCAGTGAGGGACTAGCGGCCAGCGAGCAGTACTTC. It specifies CASSEGLAASEQYF.

This rearrangement joins TRBV11-1 to TRBJ2-2; tentatively, D is TRBD1 (6 bases). V was shortened by 4 bases and J by 5 bases, with 14 bases between the two germline ends. Germline assignment: CDR1 SGHAT and CDR2 FQDESV (reference sequence). This CDR3 comprises 15 residues. The CDR3 sequence is CASSWQGRGTGELFF. The CDR3, as DNA: TGTGCCAGCAGCTGGCAGGGGCGAGGAACCGGGGAGCTGTTTTTT.

The genes are TRBV29-1 and TRBJ2-1; TRBD1 is a possible D gene (7 bases). Trimming took off 4 bases at V and 1 base at J, with 26 bases between the two ends. This CDR3 is built from 19 residues. Germline V gives CDR1 SQVTM, CDR2 ANQGSEA. CDR3 loop: CSVVGSGDRDPLSYNEQFF. The CDR3 coding sequence is TGCAGCGTTGTGGGGTCGGGAGACAGGGACCCCTTATCCTACAATGAGCAGTTCTTC.

The CDR3 reads CASSRTSGSDEQYF. Here the CDR3 DNA reads TGTGCCAGCAGCCGGACTAGCGGGAGTGACGAGCAGTACTTC. The chain uses TRBV28 and TRBJ2-7; 13 nucleotides align to TRBD2. Per germline, CDR1 MDHEN and CDR2 SYDVKM. The CDR3 is 14 amino acids. V lost 6 bases and J lost 5; bases outside the gene matches: 4.

This chain joins TRBV7-9 and TRBJ2-5; 13 bases agree with TRBD2. This CDR3 contains 16 residues. Per the germline V gene, CDR1 is SEHNR and CDR2 is FQNEAQ (reference sequence). V dropped 3 bases and J dropped 3; count of bases not matched to a gene: 4. The CDR3 loop reads CASSFSGLAGKETQYF. The CDR3 region has the DNA TGTGCCAGCAGCTTCTCGGGACTAGCGGGAAAAGAGACCCAGTACTTC.

This chain uses TRBV7-2 with TRBJ2-5; possible D gene TRBD2, 6 bases. From germline, CDR1 is SGHTA and CDR2 FQGNSA. V lost 5 bases and J 5 bases, leaving 24 bases between the germline ends. This CDR3 has 17 amino acids. The CDR3 sequence is CASSQYPWMGGKETQYF. The CDR3 nucleotides read TGTGCCAGCAGCCAATATCCTTGGATGGGAGGAAAGGAGACCCAGTACTTC.

The V and J genes are TRBV7-2 and TRBJ2-5; 8 bases agree with TRBD2. This CDR3 region has 17 residues. V trimming: 0 bases; J trimming: 2 bases; junction bases outside the gene matches: 8. The germline V gene has CDR1 SGHTA and CDR2 FQGNSA. CDR3 nucleotide sequence: TGTGCCAGCAGCTTAGCCGTTAGCGGGACGTGGCAAGAGACCCAGTACTTC. It translates to CASSLAVSGTWQETQYF.

This chain links TRBV20-1 with TRBJ2-5; D possibly corresponds to TRBD2 (5 bases). V was shortened by 0 bases and J by 2 bases, with 19 bases between the two germline ends. The germline gives CDR1 DFQATT, CDR2 SNEGSKA (reference sequence). This CDR3 has 17 residues. The CDR3 coding sequence is TGCAGTGCTAGAGATCGGAAACTAGTTTTTCCACAAGAGACCCAGTACTTC. It yields the protein CSARDRKLVFPQETQYF.

The chain uses TRBV6-2 or TRBV6-3 and TRBJ2-7; no clear D. Deletions cut 0 bases from V and 2 bases from J, with 11 bases between. CDR3 length: 15 amino acids. The germline V gene has CDR1 MNHEY and CDR2 SVGEGT. The CDR3 sequence is CASSYSRSATYEQYF. The CDR3 region has the DNA TGTGCCAGCAGTTACTCGAGGTCAGCTACCTACGAGCAGTACTTC.

V and J are TRBV29-1 and TRBJ2-1, with TRBD2 identical over 9 bases. V dropped 0 bases and J dropped 4; count of bases not matched to a gene: 10. Germline V gives CDR1 SQVTM, CDR2 ANQGSEA. This CDR3 has 17 residues. The CDR3 DNA sequence: TGCAGCGTTGAAGATTACTGGACTAGCGAAGGGTACAATGAGCAGTTCTTC. Protein product: CSVEDYWTSEGYNEQFF.

This clonotype was seen more than once but under ten times. The chain has TRBV10-3 and TRBJ2-3; TRBD1 agrees at 7 bases. This CDR3 contains 14 residues. The V segment lost 0 bases and the J segment 4 bases; nucleotides outside the gene matches: 1. Germline loops: CDR1 ENHRY, CDR2 SYGVKD. The CDR3 nucleotides are TGTGCCATCAGTGAGTCGGGGACAGCAGATACGCAGTATTTT. Its translation is CAISESGTADTQYF.

V gene TRBV29-1 combines with J gene TRBJ2-3; 7 nucleotides match TRBD2. Germline V gene data show CDR1 as SQVTM and CDR2 as ANQGSEA. This CDR3 comprises 15 residues. The V and J ends lost 4 bases and 1 base, in that order; junction bases with no gene match: 8. The CDR3 region has the DNA TGCAGCGTTGTCCCCGAGCGGGGCGGCACAGATACGCAGTATTTT. It specifies CSVVPERGGTDTQYF.

This clonotype was seen more than once but under ten times. The genes are TRBV27 and TRBJ1-1, with a weak D call TRBD1 (6 bases). The germline V gene has CDR1 MNHEY and CDR2 SMNVEV (reference sequence). This CDR3 spans 15 amino acids. V shed 5 bases and J shed 0 bases, with 13 bases lying between them. The CDR3 DNA reads as TGTGCCAGCAGTCCAACGACAGGACTGAACACTGAAGCTTTCTTT. Amino acid sequence: CASSPTTGLNTEAFF.

This clonotype was seen a few times. The DNA of the CDR3 is TGTGCCAGCAGCTCAACCCGGGACCGGCCCCAGCATTTT. This sequence encodes CASSSTRDRPQHF. This rearrangement joins TRBV7-9 to TRBJ1-5; tentatively, D is TRBD1 (5 bases). CDR1 and CDR2 from the germline V gene are SEHNR and FQNEAQ (reference sequence). This CDR3 has 13 amino acids. V was pared by 4 bases and J by 9 bases, with 13 bases between.

The V call is TRBV20-1, the J call TRBJ2-1, with D possibly being TRBD1 or TRBD2 (6 bases each). This CDR3 is built from 14 residues. V dropped 5 bases and J dropped 3 bases, with 14 bases sitting between them. Per germline, CDR1 DFQATT and CDR2 SNEGSKA (reference sequence). The CDR3 DNA sequence: TGCAGTGCTTATCTAGGGGGGTACTACAATGAGCAGTTCTTC. It yields the protein CSAYLGGYYNEQFF.

The chain employs TRBV2 and TRBJ1-1; a weak D match, TRBD1 (6 bases). CDR3 size: 15 residues. Germline CDR1 SNHLY, CDR2 FYNNEI. V lost 7 bases and J 6 bases, leaving 21 bases between the germline ends. The CDR3 DNA reads as TGTGCCAGCAACCGGGACACCCTAAAGGGGGCTGAAGCTTTCTTT. Residues: CASNRDTLKGAEAFF.

J is TRBJ2-5 and V is TRBV20-1; D is uncertain. This CDR3 region has 12 residues. CDR1 DFQATT and CDR2 SNEGSKA come from the germline V gene (reference sequence). V was pared by 6 bases and J by 0 bases, with 8 bases between. CDR3 in amino acids: CSAKGYQETQYF. In nucleotides, the CDR3 is TGCAGTGCCAAGGGCTACCAAGAGACCCAGTACTTC.

The chain uses TRBV9 and TRBJ2-1; D gene ambiguous. The CDR3 is 12 amino acids. V gave up 4 bases and J gave up 5 bases, with 7 bases separating them. Germline-derived CDR1 and CDR2 are SGDLS and YYNGEE. CDR3 DNA sequence: TGTGCCAGCAGCAAGACGGACAATGAGCAGTTCTTC. Encoded protein: CASSKTDNEQFF.